The clone carrying this TCR beta chain appeared many times. Its specificity is unknown. The length of the CDR3 is 11 residues. Germline loops: CDR1 SEHNR, CDR2 FQNEAQ (reference sequence). V lost 5 bases and J 2 bases, leaving 4 bases between the germline ends. The data belong to a study of early T cells in non-severe SARS-CoV-2 infection. Study in general: The input, bulk RNA from unsorted whole blood, was sequenced, and chains were unpaired. Whole-study findings and limits: VDJdb matching, biased toward anti-spike CD8 responses, missed private and CD4 specificities.

The TCR library protocol was used to attach unique molecular identifiers. These identifiers were attached to individual cDNA molecules. TCRdb recomputed calls from the 5' RACE reads with MiXCR, one row per CDR3 protein. The sample has roughly 26,000 distinct CDR3 sequences; just over 4% are singletons. The sequence came from an adult who was a healthcare worker with PCR-confirmed SARS-CoV-2 infection or an uninfected control (not recorded which). The chain couples TRBV7-9 to TRBJ2-7; D gene unclear. The sample comprised whole blood. CDR3 nucleotides: TGTGCCAGCAGCCCAGCCTACGAGCAGTACTTC. It specifies CASSPAYEQYF.